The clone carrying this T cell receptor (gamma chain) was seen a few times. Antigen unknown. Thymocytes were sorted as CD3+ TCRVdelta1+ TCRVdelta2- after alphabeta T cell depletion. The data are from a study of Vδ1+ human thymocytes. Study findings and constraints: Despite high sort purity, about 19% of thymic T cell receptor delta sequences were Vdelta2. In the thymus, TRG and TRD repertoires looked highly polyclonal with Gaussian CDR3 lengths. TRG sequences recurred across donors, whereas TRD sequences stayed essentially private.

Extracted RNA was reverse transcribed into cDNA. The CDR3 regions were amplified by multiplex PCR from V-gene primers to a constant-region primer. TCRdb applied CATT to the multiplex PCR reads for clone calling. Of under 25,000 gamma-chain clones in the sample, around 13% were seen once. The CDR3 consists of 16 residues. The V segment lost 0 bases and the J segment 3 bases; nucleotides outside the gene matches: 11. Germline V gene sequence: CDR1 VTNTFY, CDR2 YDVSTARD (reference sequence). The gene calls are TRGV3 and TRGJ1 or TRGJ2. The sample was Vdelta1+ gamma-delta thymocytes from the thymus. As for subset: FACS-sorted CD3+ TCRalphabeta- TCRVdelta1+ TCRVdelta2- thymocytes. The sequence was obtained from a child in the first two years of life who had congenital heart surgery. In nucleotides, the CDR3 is TGTGCCACCTGGGACAGGTCCTCCCCGTTTTATTATAAGAAACTCTTT. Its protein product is CATWDRSSPFYYKKLF.